What follows is one TCR beta chain and its context. The source of the sample is a study of OX40 agonist ivuxolimab in advanced cancers. Trimming took 6 bases from V and 5 from J; bases not matched to a gene: 9. The germline gives CDR1 KGHSH, CDR2 LQKENI. CDR3 length: 15 amino acids. Libraries were prepared by immunoSEQ multiplex PCR; TCRdb keeps only in-frame clonotypes and omits some of them. The sample includes 45,000 to 65,000 clones, roughly nine tenths of them seen just once. The chain employs TRBV18 and TRBJ1-1, with 10 bases that match TRBD1. The receptor comes from an adult with an advanced solid tumor such as melanoma, head and neck, liver or kidney cancer. The input for sequencing was CD4+ or CD8+ T cells sorted from blood, taken in a trial of the OX40 agonist ivuxolimab. CDR3 coding DNA: TGTGCCAGCTCGCGAATAGGACAGGGGGATACTGAAGCTTTCTTT. Translation: CASSRIGQGDTEAFF.